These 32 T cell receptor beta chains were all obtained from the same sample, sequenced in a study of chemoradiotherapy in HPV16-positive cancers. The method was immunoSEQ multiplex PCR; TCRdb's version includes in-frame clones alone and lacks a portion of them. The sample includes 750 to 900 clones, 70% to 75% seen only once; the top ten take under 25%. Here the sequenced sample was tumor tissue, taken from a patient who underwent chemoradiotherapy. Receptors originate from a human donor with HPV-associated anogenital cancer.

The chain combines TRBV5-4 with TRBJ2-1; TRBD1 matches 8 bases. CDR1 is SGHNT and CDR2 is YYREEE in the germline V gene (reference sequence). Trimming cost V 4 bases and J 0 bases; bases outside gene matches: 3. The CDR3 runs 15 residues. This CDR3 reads CASSTGTGSYNEQFF. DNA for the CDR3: TGTGCCAGCAGCACCGGGACAGGCTCCTACAATGAGCAGTTCTTC. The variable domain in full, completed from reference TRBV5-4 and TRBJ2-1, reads ETGVTQSPTHLIKTRGQQVTLRCSSQSGHNTVSWYQQALGQGPQFIFQYYREEENGRGNFPPRFSGLQFPNYSSELNVNALELDDSALYLCASSTGTGSYNEQFFGPGTRLTVL.

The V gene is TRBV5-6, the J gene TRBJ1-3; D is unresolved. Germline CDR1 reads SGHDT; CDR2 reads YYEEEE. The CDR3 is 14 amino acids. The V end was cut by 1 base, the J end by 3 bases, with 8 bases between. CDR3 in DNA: TGTGCCAGCAGCTTGCCCGGGCTTGGAAACACCATATATTTT. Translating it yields CASSLPGLGNTIYF.

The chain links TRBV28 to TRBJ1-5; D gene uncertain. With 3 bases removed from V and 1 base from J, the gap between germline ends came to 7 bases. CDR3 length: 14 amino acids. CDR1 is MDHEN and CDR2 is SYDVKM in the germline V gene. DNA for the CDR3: TGTGCCAGCAGTTTCCCGGGAAGCAATCAGCCCCAGCATTTT. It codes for CASSFPGSNQPQHF.

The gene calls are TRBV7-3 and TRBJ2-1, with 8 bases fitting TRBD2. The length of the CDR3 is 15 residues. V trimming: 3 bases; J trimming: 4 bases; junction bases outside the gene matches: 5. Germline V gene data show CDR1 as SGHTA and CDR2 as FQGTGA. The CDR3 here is CASSFGTSKYNEQFF. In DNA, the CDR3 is TGTGCCAGCAGCTTCGGGACTAGTAAATACAATGAGCAGTTCTTC.

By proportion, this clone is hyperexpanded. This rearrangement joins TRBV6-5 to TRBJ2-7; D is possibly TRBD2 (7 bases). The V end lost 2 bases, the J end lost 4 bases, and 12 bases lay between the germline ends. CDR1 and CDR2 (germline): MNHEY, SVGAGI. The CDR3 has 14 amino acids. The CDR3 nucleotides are TGTGCCAGCAGTTACGGGGGGGCCGGGTACGAGCAGTACTTC. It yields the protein CASSYGGAGYEQYF.

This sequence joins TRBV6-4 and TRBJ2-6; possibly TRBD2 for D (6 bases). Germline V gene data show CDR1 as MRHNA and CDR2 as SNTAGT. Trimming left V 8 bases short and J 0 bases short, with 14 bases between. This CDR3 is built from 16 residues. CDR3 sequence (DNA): TGTGCCAGCGGGCGGGGAGACCCCTCTGGGGCCAACGTCCTGACTTTC. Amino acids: CASGRGDPSGANVLTF.

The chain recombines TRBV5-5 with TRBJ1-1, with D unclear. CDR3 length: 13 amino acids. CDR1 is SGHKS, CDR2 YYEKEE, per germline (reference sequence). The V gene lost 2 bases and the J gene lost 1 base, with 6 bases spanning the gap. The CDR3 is CASSFSTNTEAFF. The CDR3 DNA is TGTGCCAGCAGCTTTAGCACGAACACTGAAGCTTTCTTT.

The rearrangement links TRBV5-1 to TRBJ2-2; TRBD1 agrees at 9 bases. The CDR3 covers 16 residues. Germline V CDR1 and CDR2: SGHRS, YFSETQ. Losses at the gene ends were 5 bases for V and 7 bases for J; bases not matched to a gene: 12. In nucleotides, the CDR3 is TGCGCCAGCAGGCCTGGACAGGGGCCCGGAGGCGGGGAGCTGTTTTTT. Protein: CASRPGQGPGGGELFF.

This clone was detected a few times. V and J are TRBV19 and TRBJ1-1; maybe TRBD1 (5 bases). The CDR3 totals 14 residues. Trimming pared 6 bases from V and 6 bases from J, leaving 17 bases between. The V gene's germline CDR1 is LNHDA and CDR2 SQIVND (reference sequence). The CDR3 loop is CASRFAGEGAEAFF. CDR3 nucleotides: TGTGCCAGTAGGTTCGCGGGGGAAGGGGCTGAAGCTTTCTTT.

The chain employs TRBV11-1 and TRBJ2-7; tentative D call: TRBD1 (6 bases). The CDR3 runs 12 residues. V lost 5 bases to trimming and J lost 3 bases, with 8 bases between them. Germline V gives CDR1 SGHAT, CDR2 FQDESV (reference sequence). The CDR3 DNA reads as TGTGCCAGCAGCCCGGACAGCTACGAGCAGTACTTC. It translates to CASSPDSYEQYF.

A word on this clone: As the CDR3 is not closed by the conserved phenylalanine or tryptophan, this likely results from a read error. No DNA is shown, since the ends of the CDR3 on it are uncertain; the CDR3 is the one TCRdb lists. The CDR3 loop reads CASSNAVHEDKV. The chain uses TRBV7-1 and TRBJ2-6; TRBD1 reflects the table's D call only, with no check against the DNA. TRBV7-1 is flagged as an ORF with uncertain function. The CDR3 comprises 12 residues, both ends counted.

The CDR3 DNA sequence: TGCGCCAGCAGGCAATCCGGGGCCAACGTCCTGACTTTC. The encoded protein is CASRQSGANVLTF. The rearrangement joins TRBV5-1 to TRBJ2-6; no clear D gene. CDR1 and CDR2 (germline): SGHRS, YFSETQ. The V gene lost 5 bases and the J gene lost 4 bases, with 7 bases spanning the gap. The CDR3 is 13 amino acids.

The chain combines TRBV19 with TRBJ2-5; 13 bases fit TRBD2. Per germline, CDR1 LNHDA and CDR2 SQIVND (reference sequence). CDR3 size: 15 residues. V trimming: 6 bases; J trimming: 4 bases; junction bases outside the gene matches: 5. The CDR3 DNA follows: TGTGCCAGTAGGAGGACTAGCGGGAGAAGAGAGACCCAGTACTTC. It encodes CASRRTSGRRETQYF.

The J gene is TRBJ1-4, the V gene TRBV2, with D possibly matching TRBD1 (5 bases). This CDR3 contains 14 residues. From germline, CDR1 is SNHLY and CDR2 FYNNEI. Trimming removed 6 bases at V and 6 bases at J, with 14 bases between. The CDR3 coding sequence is TGTGCCAGCAGGGCAGGGCGGATGGATGAAAAACTGTTTTTT. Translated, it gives CASRAGRMDEKLFF.

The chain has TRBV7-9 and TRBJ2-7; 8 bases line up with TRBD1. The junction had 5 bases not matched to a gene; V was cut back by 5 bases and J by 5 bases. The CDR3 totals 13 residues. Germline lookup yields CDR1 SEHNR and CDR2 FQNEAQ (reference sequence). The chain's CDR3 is CASSSDRGHEQYF. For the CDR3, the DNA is TGTGCCAGCAGCAGCGACAGGGGCCACGAGCAGTACTTC.

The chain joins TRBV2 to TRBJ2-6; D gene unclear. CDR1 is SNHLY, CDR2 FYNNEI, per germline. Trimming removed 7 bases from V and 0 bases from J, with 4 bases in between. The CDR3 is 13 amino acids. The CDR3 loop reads CASMRSGANVLTF. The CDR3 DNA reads TGTGCCAGCATGCGCTCTGGGGCCAACGTCCTGACTTTC.

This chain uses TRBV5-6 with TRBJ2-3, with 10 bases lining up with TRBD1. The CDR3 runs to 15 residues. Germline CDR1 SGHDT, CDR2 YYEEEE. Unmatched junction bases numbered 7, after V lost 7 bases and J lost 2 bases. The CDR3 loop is CASSGTGAITDTQYF. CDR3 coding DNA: TGTGCCAGCTCCGGGACAGGGGCCATCACAGATACGCAGTATTTT. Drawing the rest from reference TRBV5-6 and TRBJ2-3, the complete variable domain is DAGVTQSPTHLIKTRGQQVTLRCSPKSGHDTVSWYQQALGQGPQFIFQYYEEEERQRGNFPDRFSGHQFPNYSSELNVNALLLGDSALYLCASSGTGAITDTQYFGPGTRLTVL.

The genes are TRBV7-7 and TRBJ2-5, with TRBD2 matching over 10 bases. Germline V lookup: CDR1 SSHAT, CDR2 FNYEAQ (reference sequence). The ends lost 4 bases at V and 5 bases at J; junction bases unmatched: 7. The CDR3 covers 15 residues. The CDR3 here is CASSWGAGGSETQYF. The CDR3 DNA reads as TGTGCCAGCAGCTGGGGAGCGGGGGGGAGCGAGACCCAGTACTTC.

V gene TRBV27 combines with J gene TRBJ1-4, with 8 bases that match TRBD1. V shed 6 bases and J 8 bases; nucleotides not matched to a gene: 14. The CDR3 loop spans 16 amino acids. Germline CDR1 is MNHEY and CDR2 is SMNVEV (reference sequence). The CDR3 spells CASSSRGRVRWEKLFF. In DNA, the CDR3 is TGTGCCAGCAGCTCCAGGGGGCGAGTTCGTTGGGAAAAACTGTTTTTT.

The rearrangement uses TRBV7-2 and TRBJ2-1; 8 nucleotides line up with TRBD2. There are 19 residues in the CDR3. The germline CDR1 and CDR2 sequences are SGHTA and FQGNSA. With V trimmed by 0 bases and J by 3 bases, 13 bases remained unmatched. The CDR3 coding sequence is TGTGCCAGCAGCTTAGCCCCGGGGGGGCCTGTCCAACTCTACAATGAGCAGTTCTTC. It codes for CASSLAPGGPVQLYNEQFF.

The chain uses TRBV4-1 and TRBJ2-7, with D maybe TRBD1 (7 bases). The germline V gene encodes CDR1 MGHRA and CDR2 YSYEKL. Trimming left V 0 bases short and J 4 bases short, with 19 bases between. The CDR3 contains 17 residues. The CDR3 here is CASSQEGGGTEWYEQYF. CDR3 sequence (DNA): TGCGCCAGCAGCCAAGAAGGGGGCGGGACAGAGTGGTACGAGCAGTACTTC.

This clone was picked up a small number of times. In nucleotides, the CDR3 is TGTGCCAGCAGCTTAGACAGGAGCTACGAGCAGTACTTC. This codes for CASSLDRSYEQYF. V gene TRBV5-4 combines with J gene TRBJ2-7; D is perhaps TRBD1 (6 bases). Trimming removed 2 bases at V and 3 bases at J, with 9 bases between. CDR1 is SGHNT and CDR2 is YYREEE in the germline V gene (reference sequence). This CDR3 is 13 amino acids long.

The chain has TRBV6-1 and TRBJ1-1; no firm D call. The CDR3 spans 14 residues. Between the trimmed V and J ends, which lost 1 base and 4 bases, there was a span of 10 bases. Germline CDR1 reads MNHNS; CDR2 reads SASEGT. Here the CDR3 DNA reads TGTGCCAGCAGTGAAGATTTGGAGGGCACTGAAGCTTTCTTT. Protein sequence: CASSEDLEGTEAFF.

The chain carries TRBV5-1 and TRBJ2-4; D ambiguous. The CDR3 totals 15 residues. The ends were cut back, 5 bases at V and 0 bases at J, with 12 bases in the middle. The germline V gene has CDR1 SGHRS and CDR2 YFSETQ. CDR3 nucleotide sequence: TGCGCCAGCAGAACCCGTCTTCTAGCCAAAAACATTCAGTACTTC. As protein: CASRTRLLAKNIQYF.

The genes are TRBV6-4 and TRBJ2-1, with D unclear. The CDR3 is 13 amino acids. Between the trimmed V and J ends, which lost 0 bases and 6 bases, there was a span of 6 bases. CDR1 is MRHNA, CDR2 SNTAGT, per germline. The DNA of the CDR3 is TGTGCCAGCAGTGACTCAAGCGCCAATGAGCAGTTCTTC. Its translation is CASSDSSANEQFF.

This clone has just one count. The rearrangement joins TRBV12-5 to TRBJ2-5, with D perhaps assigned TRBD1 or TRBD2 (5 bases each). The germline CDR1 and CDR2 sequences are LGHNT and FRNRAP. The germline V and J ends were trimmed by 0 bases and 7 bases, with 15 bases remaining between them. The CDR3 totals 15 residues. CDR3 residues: CASGLVRDGEGTQYF. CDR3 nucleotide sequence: TGTGCTAGTGGTTTGGTCCGGGACGGCGAGGGGACCCAGTACTTC.

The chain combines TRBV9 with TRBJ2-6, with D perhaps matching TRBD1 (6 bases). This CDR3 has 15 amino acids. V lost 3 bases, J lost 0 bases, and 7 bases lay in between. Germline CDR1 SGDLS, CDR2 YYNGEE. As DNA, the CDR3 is TGTGCCAGCAGCGCACAGGGCTCTGGGGCCAACGTCCTGACTTTC. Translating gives CASSAQGSGANVLTF.

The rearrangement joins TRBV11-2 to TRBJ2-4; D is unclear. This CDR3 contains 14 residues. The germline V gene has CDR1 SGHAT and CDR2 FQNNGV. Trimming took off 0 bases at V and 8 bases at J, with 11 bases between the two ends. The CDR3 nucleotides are TGTGCCAGCAGCTTAGATACAATTGGAGACATTCAGTACTTC. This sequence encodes CASSLDTIGDIQYF.

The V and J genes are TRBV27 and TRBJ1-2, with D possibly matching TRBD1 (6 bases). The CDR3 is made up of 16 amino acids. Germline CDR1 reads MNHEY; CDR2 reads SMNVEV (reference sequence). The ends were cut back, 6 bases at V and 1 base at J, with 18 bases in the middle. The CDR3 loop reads CASSPFYREINYGYTF. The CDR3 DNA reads TGTGCCAGCAGCCCATTCTACAGGGAAATTAACTATGGCTACACCTTC.

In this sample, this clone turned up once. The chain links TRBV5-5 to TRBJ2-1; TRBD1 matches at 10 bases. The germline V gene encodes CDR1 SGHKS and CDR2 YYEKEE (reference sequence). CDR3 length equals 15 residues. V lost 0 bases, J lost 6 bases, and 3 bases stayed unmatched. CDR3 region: CASSLGQGAPNEQFF. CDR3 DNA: TGTGCCAGCAGCTTGGGACAGGGGGCGCCCAATGAGCAGTTCTTC.

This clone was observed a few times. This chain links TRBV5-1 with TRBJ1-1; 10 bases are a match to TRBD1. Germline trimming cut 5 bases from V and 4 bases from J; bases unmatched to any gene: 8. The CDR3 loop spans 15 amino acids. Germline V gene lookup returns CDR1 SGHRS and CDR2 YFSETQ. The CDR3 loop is CASSSTGTGVTEAFF. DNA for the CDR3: TGCGCCAGCAGTTCAACCGGGACAGGGGTCACTGAAGCTTTCTTT.

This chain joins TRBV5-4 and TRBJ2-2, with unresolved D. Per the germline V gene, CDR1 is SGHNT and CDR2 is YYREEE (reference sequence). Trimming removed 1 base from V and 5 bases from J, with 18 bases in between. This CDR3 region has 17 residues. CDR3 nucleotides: TGTGCCAGCAGCTTGTTGCTTGACGGAGCCGGTACCGGGGAGCTGTTTTTT. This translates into CASSLLLDGAGTGELFF.